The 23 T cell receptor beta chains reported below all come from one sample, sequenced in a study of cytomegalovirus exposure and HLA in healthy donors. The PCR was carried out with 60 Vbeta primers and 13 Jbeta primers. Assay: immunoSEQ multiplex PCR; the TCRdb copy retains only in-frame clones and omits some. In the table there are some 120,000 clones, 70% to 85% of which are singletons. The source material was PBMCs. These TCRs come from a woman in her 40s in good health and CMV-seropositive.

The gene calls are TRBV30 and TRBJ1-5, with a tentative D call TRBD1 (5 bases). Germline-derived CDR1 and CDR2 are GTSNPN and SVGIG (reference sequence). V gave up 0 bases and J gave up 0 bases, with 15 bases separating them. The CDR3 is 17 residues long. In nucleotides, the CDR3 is TGTGCCTGGAGTGTTTTCGGGGGGAGTTATAGCAATCAGCCCCAGCATTTT. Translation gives CAWSVFGGSYSNQPQHF.

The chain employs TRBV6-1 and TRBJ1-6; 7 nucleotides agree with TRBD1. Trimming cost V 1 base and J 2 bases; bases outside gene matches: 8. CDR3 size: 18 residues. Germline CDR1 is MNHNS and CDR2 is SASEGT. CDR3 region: CASSEGTGSGAYNSPLHF. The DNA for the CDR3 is TGTGCCAGCAGTGAAGGGACAGGTAGCGGCGCCTATAATTCACCCCTCCACTTT.

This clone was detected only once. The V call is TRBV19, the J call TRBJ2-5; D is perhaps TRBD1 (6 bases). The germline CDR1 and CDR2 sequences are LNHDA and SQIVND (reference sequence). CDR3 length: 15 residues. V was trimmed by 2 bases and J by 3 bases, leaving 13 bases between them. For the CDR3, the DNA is TGTGCCAGTAGTATAAGAGACAGGCAGAAAGAGACCCAGTACTTC. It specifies CASSIRDRQKETQYF. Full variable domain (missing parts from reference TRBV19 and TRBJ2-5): DGGITQSPKYLFRKEGQNVTLSCEQNLNHDAMYWYRQDPGQGLRLIYYSQIVNDFQKGDIAEGYSVSREKKESFPLTVTSAQKNPTAFYLCASSIRDRQKETQYFGPGTRLLVL.

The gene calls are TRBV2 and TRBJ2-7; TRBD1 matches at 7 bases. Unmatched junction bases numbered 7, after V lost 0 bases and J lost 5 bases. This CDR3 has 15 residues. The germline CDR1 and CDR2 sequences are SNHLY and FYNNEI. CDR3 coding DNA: TGTGCCAGCAGTGAAGCCCGACAGGGCCGGAACGAGCAGTACTTC. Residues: CASSEARQGRNEQYF.

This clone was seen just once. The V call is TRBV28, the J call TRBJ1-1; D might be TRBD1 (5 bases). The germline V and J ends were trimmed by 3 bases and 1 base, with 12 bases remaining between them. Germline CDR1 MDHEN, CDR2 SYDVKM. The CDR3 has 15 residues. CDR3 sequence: CASSFGGGTNTEAFF. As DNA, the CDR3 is TGTGCCAGCAGTTTTGGAGGCGGGACGAACACTGAAGCTTTCTTT.

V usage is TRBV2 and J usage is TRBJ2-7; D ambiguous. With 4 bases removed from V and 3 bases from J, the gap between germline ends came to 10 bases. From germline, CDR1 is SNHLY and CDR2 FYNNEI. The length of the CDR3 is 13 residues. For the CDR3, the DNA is TGTGCCAGCAGTGTAGAAGATCTCTACGAGCAGTACTTC. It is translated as CASSVEDLYEQYF.

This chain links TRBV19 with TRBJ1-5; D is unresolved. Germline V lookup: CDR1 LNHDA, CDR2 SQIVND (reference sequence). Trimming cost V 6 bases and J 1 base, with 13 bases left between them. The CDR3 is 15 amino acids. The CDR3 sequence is CASRGGERSNQPQHF. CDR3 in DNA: TGTGCCAGTAGGGGCGGGGAGAGGAGCAATCAGCCCCAGCATTTT. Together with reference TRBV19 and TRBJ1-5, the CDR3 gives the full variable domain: DGGITQSPKYLFRKEGQNVTLSCEQNLNHDAMYWYRQDPGQGLRLIYYSQIVNDFQKGDIAEGYSVSREKKESFPLTVTSAQKNPTAFYLCASRGGERSNQPQHFGDGTRLSIL.

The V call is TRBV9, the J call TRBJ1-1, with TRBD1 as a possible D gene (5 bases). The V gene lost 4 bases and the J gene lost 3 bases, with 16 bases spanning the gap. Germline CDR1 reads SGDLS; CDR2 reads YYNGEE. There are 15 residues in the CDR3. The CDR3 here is CASSYLTGEYTEAFF. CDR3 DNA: TGTGCCAGCAGCTATCTGACGGGGGAGTACACTGAAGCTTTCTTT. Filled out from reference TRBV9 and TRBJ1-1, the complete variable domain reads DSGVTQTPKHLITATGQRVTLRCSPRSGDLSVYWYQQSLDQGLQFLIQYYNGEERAKGNILERFSAQQFPDLHSELNLSSLELGDSALYFCASSYLTGEYTEAFFGQGTRLTVV.

The CDR3 loop reads CSAAGTVDYNEQFF. As DNA, the CDR3 is TGCAGCGCGGCCGGGACAGTGGACTACAATGAGCAGTTCTTC. This rearrangement joins TRBV29-1 to TRBJ2-1; 7 nucleotides agree with TRBD1. CDR1 and CDR2 from the germline V gene are SQVTM and ANQGSEA. The CDR3 spans 14 residues. J lost 3 bases, V lost 7 bases, and 9 bases had no gene match.

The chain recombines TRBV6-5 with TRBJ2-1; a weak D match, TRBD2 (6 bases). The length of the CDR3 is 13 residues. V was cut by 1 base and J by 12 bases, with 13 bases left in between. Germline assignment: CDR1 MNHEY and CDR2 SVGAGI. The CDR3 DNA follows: TGTGCCAGCAGTTACTTCTCGGAGGGAGGGCAGTTCTTC. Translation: CASSYFSEGGQFF.

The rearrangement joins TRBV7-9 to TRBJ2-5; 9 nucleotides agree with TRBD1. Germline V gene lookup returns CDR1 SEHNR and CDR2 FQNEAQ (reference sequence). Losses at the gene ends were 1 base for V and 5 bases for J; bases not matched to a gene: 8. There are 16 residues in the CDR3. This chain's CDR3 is CASSLGQGEYGETQYF. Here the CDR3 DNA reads TGTGCCAGCAGCTTAGGACAGGGGGAATATGGTGAGACCCAGTACTTC.

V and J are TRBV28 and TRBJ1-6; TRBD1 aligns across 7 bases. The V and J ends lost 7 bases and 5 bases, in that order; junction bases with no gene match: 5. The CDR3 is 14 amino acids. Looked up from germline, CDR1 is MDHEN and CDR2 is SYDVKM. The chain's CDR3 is CASTLGTDNSPLHF. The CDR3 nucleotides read TGTGCCAGCACCCTAGGGACAGATAATTCACCCCTCCACTTT.

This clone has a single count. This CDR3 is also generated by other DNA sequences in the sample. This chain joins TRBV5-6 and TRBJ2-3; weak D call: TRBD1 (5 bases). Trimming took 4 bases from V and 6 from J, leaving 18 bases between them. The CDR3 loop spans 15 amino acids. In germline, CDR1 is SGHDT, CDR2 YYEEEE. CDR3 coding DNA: TGTGCCAGCAGCCAATATCAACAGGTTACGGATACGCAGTATTTT. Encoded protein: CASSQYQQVTDTQYF.

The CDR3 region has the DNA TGTGCCAGCAGCCCCGACAGGATTACCTACGAGCAGTACTTC. Translation: CASSPDRITYEQYF. V and J are TRBV7-8 and TRBJ2-7, with a tentative D call TRBD1 (6 bases). Deletions cut 5 bases from V and 2 bases from J, with 13 bases between. This CDR3 contains 14 residues. Germline V gene lookup returns CDR1 SGHVS and CDR2 FQNEAQ.

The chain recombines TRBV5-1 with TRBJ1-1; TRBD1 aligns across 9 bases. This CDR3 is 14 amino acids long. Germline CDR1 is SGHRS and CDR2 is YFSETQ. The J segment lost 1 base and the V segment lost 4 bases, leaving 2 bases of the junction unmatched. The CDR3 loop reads CASSTGQGNTEAFF. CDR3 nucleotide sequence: TGCGCCAGCAGCACGGGACAGGGGAACACTGAAGCTTTCTTT.

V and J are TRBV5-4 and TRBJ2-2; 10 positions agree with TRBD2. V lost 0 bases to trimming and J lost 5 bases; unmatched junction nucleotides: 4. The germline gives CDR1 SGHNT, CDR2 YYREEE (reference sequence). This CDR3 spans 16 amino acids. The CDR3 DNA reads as TGTGCCAGCAGCTTGGGAGCGGGAGGGCCAACCGGGGAGCTGTTTTTT. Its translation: CASSLGAGGPTGELFF.

CDR3 region: CAGTRTRSAGGGGGTQYF. The DNA of the CDR3 is TGTGCCGGGACGAGAACACGTTCAGCGGGAGGAGGGGGGGGGACCCAGTACTTC. The chain has TRBV2 and TRBJ2-5; 9 nucleotides line up with TRBD2. The germline V gene has CDR1 SNHLY and CDR2 FYNNEI. The CDR3 has 18 amino acids. The V and J ends lost 11 bases and 7 bases, in that order; junction bases with no gene match: 26.

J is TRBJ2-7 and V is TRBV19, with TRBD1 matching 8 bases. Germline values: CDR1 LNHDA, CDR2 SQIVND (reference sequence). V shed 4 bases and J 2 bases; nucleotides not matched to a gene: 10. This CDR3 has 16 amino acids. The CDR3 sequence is CASSNAVDRAPYEQYF. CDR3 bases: TGTGCCAGTAGTAATGCCGTGGACAGGGCCCCCTACGAGCAGTACTTC. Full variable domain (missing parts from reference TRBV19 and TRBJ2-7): DGGITQSPKYLFRKEGQNVTLSCEQNLNHDAMYWYRQDPGQGLRLIYYSQIVNDFQKGDIAEGYSVSREKKESFPLTVTSAQKNPTAFYLCASSNAVDRAPYEQYFGPGTRLTVT.

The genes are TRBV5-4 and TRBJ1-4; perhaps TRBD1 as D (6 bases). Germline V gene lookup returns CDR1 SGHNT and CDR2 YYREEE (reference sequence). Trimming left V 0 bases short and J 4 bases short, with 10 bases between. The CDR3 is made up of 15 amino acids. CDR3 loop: CASSLAPGDNEKLFF. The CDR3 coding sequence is TGTGCCAGCAGCTTGGCCCCAGGGGATAATGAAAAACTGTTTTTT.

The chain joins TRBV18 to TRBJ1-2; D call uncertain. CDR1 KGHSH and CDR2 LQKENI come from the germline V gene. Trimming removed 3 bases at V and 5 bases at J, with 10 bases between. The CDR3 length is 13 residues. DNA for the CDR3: TGTGCCAGCTCACCTCTAGAGCAGTATGGCTACACCTTC. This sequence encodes CASSPLEQYGYTF.

The CDR3 region is CASSERLASDTQYF. The CDR3 coding sequence is TGTGCCAGCAGTGAAAGGCTAGCATCCGATACGCAGTATTTT. This sequence joins TRBV6-1 and TRBJ2-3; D perhaps matches TRBD2 (5 bases). From germline, CDR1 is MNHNS and CDR2 SASEGT. This CDR3 is 14 amino acids long. V lost 2 bases, J lost 6 bases, and 12 bases lay in between.

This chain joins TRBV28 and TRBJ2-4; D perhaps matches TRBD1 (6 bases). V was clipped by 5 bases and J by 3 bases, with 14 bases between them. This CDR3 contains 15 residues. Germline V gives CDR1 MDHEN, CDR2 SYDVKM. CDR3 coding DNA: TGTGCCAGCAGTGCCCTAGGGGGAGTCAAAAACATTCAGTACTTC. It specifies CASSALGGVKNIQYF.

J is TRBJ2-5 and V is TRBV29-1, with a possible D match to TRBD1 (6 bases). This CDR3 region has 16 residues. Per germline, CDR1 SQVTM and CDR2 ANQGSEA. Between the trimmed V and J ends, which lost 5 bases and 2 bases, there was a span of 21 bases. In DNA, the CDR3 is TGCAGCGTTCCCAGGGGAACTTATAGCCGACAAGAGACCCAGTACTTC. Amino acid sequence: CSVPRGTYSRQETQYF.